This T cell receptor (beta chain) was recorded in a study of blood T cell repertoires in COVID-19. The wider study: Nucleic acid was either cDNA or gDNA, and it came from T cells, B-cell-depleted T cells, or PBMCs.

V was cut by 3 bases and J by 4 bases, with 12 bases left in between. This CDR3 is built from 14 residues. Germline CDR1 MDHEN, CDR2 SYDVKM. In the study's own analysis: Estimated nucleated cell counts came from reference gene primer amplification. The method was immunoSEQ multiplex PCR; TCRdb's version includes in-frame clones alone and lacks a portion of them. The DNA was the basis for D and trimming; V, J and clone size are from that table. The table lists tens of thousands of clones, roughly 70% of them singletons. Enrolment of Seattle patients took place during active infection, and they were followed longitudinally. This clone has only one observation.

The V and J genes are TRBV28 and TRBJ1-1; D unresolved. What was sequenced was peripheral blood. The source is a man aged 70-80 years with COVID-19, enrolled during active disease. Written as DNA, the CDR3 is TGTGCCAGCAGTTTCCCCATCCCAGGCACTGAAGCTTTCTTT. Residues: CASSFPIPGTEAFF.